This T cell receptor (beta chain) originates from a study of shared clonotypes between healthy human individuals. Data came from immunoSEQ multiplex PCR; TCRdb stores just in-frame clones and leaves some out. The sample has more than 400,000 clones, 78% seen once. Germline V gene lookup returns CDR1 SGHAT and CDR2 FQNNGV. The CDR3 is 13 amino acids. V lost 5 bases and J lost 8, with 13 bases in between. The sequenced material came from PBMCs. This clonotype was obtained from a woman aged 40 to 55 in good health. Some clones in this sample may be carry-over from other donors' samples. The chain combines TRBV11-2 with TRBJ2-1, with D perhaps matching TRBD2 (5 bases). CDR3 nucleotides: TGTGCCAGCAGCCTGTCGCTAGCCGATGAGCAGTTCTTC. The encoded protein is CASSLSLADEQFF.